What follows are 5 T cell receptor beta chains derived from one specimen sequenced in a study of PD-1 blockade in classical Hodgkin lymphoma. Sequenced by immunoSEQ multiplex PCR; TCRdb stores in-frame clones only, minus some. The table lists about 47,000 clones, more than 75% of them singletons. Noted time point: cycle 4 day 1 (C4D1), after five to seven weeks of nivolumab. All patients relapsed after autologous stem cell transplantation, and brentuximab vedotin exposure varied. This specimen was peripheral blood mononuclear cells (PBMCs), taken before the fourth cycle of nivolumab. The origin of the receptors is a human donor with classical Hodgkin lymphoma.

The chain is built from TRBV6-5 and TRBJ1-5, with TRBD1 matching over 9 bases. This CDR3 is 14 amino acids long. Losses at the gene ends were 5 bases for V and 8 bases for J; bases not matched to a gene: 7. The germline V gene encodes CDR1 MNHEY and CDR2 SVGAGI. The CDR3 coding sequence is TGTGCCAGCAGTCCCGGGACAGGGCGAAAGCCCCAGCATTTT. Its protein is CASSPGTGRKPQHF.

This sequence joins TRBV5-1 and TRBJ2-1, with TRBD1 identical over 7 bases. The CDR3 extends over 14 amino acids. V was pared by 2 bases and J by 7 bases, with 6 bases of the junction left unmatched. Germline V gives CDR1 SGHRS, CDR2 YFSETQ. CDR3 in amino acids: CASSLPGQRNEQFF. CDR3 sequence (DNA): TGCGCCAGCAGCTTACCGGGACAGAGAAATGAGCAGTTCTTC.

This clone appeared a single time. J is TRBJ1-2 and V is TRBV10-3; D is possibly TRBD1 (5 bases). Germline-derived CDR1 and CDR2 are ENHRY and SYGVKD. V was cut by 10 bases and J by 8 bases, with 23 bases left in between. The CDR3 runs to 14 residues. DNA for the CDR3: TGTGCCACCGAACCCCAACTTTCAGGGAGCGGCTACACCTTC. Translation gives CATEPQLSGSGYTF.

This chain joins TRBV5-6 and TRBJ2-5, with 7 bases that match TRBD1. The CDR3 runs to 13 residues. The trim removed 4 bases at V and 8 bases at J, leaving 8 bases unmatched. From germline, CDR1 is SGHDT and CDR2 YYEEEE. This chain's CDR3 is CASSGNTGATQYF. The CDR3 nucleotides are TGTGCCAGCAGCGGAAACACAGGGGCAACCCAGTACTTC. The variable domain in full, completed from reference TRBV5-6 and TRBJ2-5, reads DAGVTQSPTHLIKTRGQQVTLRCSPKSGHDTVSWYQQALGQGPQFIFQYYEEEERQRGNFPDRFSGHQFPNYSSELNVNALLLGDSALYLCASSGNTGATQYFGPGTRLLVL.

The chain uses TRBV4-3 and TRBJ1-1; no reliable D call. Germline loops: CDR1 LGHNA, CDR2 YSLEER. V lost 0 bases and J 6 bases, leaving 8 bases between the germline ends. The CDR3 extends over 13 amino acids. The CDR3 nucleotides are TGCGCCAGCAGCCAAGATCTCCCCCCTGAAGCTTTCTTT. Translated, it gives CASSQDLPPEAFF.